These T cell receptor beta chains were read from a single sample in a study of blood T cell repertoires in COVID-19. Assay used: immunoSEQ multiplex PCR; TCRdb lists only in-frame clones, some missing. Here the sample spans about 190,000 clones, more than 70% being singletons. The sample taken for sequencing was peripheral blood. Every receptor here comes from a woman of 80 years or more with active or convalescent COVID-19. Both conserved end residues are part of each CDR3. A D gene is named only where the DNA matches it firmly. Expanded clones get a size class; other rows say once, few or many, or leave the size out.

clone size	D gene	V gene	J gene	CDR3 DNA	CDR3 protein
.	.	TRBV12-1	TRBJ2-7	TGTGCCAGCAGCAATGAGGTCAGTAAAACCTACGAGCAGTACTTC	CASSNEVSKTYEQYF
.	TRBD1	TRBV6-6	TRBJ1-2	TGTGCCAGCAGTACCGGGACAGCTAACTATGGCTACACCTTC	CASSTGTANYGYTF
once	.	TRBV7-3	TRBJ2-2	TGTGCCAGCAGCTTAACCGGAGGGACCGGGGAGCTGTTTTTT	CASSLTGGTGELFF
.	TRBD1	TRBV10-1	TRBJ2-5	TGCGCCAGCAGTGTTCCAAAGGAGGGGACAGGCGAACCTAATCAAGAGACCCAGTACTTC	CASSVPKEGTGEPNQETQYF
.	.	TRBV2	TRBJ1-2	TGTGCCAGCAGTACGGTTTGGGGAGACTATGGCTACACCTTC	CASSTVWGDYGYTF
once	TRBD1	TRBV7-2	TRBJ2-7	TGTGCCAGCAGCCGCGACAGGGTCTACGAGCAGTACTTC	CASSRDRVYEQYF
few	.	TRBV5-1	TRBJ1-1	TGCGCCAGCAGCCCCTGGACCGGGGACACTGAAGCTTTCTTT	CASSPWTGDTEAFF
.	TRBD2	TRBV18	TRBJ2-4	TGTGCCAGCTCTCCGAATAGCGGGGGGGCCCAGGGAAACATTCAGTACTTC	CASSPNSGGAQGNIQYF
.	TRBD2	TRBV4-2	TRBJ2-3	TGTGCCAGCAGCCAAGTTAGCGGGGGAGGCTGGGATACGCAGTATTTT	CASSQVSGGGWDTQYF
few	TRBD1	TRBV28	TRBJ2-1	TGTGCCAGCAGTTTTGGGACAGGGGGATACAATGAGCAGTTCTTC	CASSFGTGGYNEQFF
.	TRBD2	TRBV3-1/TRBV3-2	TRBJ2-3	TGTGCCAGCAGCCAAGGTAGCGGGGAAGGAGATACGCAGTATTTT	CASSQGSGEGDTQYF
.	.	TRBV28	TRBJ1-2	TGTGCCAGCAGTCCCCCCACTTATGGCTACACCTTC	CASSPPTYGYTF
few	TRBD1	TRBV11-2	TRBJ1-1	TGTGCCAGCATCATGACAGGGGGATATTTAGATGAAGCTTTCTTT	CASIMTGGYLDEAFF
few	.	TRBV4-3	TRBJ1-2	TGCGCCAGCAGCCAATCCGCCAGGGATTTAAACTATGGCTACACCTTC	CASSQSARDLNYGYTF
.	TRBD1	TRBV5-4	TRBJ1-1	TGTGCCAGCAGCTTGGGACAGGGACCTGAAGCTTTCTTT	CASSLGQGPEAFF
.	.	TRBV5-1	TRBJ1-1	TGCGCCAGCAGCTTGGCTTCGGGTTCCGGCACTGAAGCTTTCTTT	CASSLASGSGTEAFF
.	TRBD1	TRBV4-1	TRBJ2-7	TGCGCCAGCAGCCCCTACCGGGGACAGGAGCTTCGCGAGCAGTACTTC	CASSPYRGQELREQYF
.	TRBD1	TRBV6-4	TRBJ1-5	TGTGCCAGCAGTGCAAACGGACAGGGAGGTCAGCCCCAGCATTTT	CASSANGQGGQPQHF
few	.	TRBV6-1	TRBJ1-1	TGTGCCAGCAGTGAGTCGGGGGAAACTGAAGCTTTCTTT	CASSESGETEAFF
many	TRBD1	TRBV5-4	TRBJ2-7	TGTGCCAGCAGCTTACAGGGGTCGGATTACGAGCAGTACTTC	CASSLQGSDYEQYF
.	.	TRBV2	TRBJ1-6	TGTGCCAGCAGGGCCGGGACACTCAATTCACCCCTCCACTTT	CASRAGTLNSPLHF
.	TRBD1	TRBV4-1	TRBJ1-4	TGCGCCAGCAGCCTTACCGGGACAGGGGACGAAAAACTGTTTTTT	CASSLTGTGDEKLFF
few	.	TRBV3-1/TRBV3-2	TRBJ1-1	TGTGCCAGCAGCCCTATTACTTCGAACACTGAAGCTTTCTTT	CASSPITSNTEAFF
.	.	TRBV18	TRBJ1-2	TGTGCCAGCTCACCCCCTATAGACTTCAGCCCAGACGGCTACACCTTC	CASSPPIDFSPDGYTF
.	.	TRBV2	TRBJ1-2	TGTGCCAGCAGTGTAGTGTCACTGGGCTACACCTTC	CASSVVSLGYTF
.	TRBD1	TRBV2	TRBJ2-3	TGTGCCAGCAGACAAGGACAGGGGAGCACAGATACGCAGTATTTT	CASRQGQGSTDTQYF
.	.	TRBV9	TRBJ2-3	TGTGCCAGCAGCGTCCGGGGGACCACAGATACGCAGTATTTT	CASSVRGTTDTQYF
.	.	TRBV15	TRBJ1-5	TGTGCCACCAGCAGAGATCGGGATCAGCCCCAGCATTTT	CATSRDRDQPQHF
few	TRBD1	TRBV28	TRBJ2-2	TGTGCCAGCAGCTCCCGACAGGGGGGTAACACCGGGGAGCTGTTTTTT	CASSSRQGGNTGELFF
few	.	TRBV7-9	TRBJ1-1	TGTGCCAGCAGCTTCGCTACAGGGGAAGCTTTCTTT	CASSFATGEAFF
.	TRBD1	TRBV5-4	TRBJ1-4	TGTGCCAGCAGCCCTGGAGGGGGCATGGATGAAAAACTGTTTTTT	CASSPGGGMDEKLFF
few	.	TRBV4-1	TRBJ2-7	TGCGCCAGCAGCCAACTCCACGGCTCCTACGAGCAGTACTTC	CASSQLHGSYEQYF
.	TRBD1	TRBV4-2	TRBJ1-4	TGTGCCAGCAGCTCACGCCCCCTGATGGGACAGGGAAATGAAAAACTGTTTTTT	CASSSRPLMGQGNEKLFF
.	.	TRBV5-6	TRBJ2-3	TGTGCCAGCAGCTTGGGGTTCAGGGGAAGCACAGATACGCAGTATTTT	CASSLGFRGSTDTQYF
.	.	TRBV5-5	TRBJ2-3	TGTGCCAGCACCAGGACAGATACGCAGTATTTT	CASTRTDTQYF
.	TRBD2	TRBV7-6	TRBJ2-2	TGTGCCAGCAGCTTCCAGACTAGCGGGGCGAACACCGGGGAGCTGTTTTTT	CASSFQTSGANTGELFF
.	.	TRBV4-1	TRBJ2-2	TGCGCCAGCGGGAATACAGGGTTCGACACCGGGGAGCTGTTTTTT	CASGNTGFDTGELFF
.	TRBD2	TRBV7-8	TRBJ2-2	TGTGCCAGCAGCTTAGCACGGCTACCGGGACTAGCGGGCACCGGGGAGCTGTTTTTT	CASSLARLPGLAGTGELFF
.	TRBD2	TRBV7-8	TRBJ2-1	TGTGCCAGCAGCTTACTAGCGGGGGGGCCTTATCAGTTCTTC	CASSLLAGGPYQFF
.	.	TRBV27	TRBJ1-1	TGTGCCAGCAGCCTCAACAGGGAAAGCACTGAAGCTTTCTTT	CASSLNRESTEAFF
.	.	TRBV3-1/TRBV3-2	TRBJ2-7	TGTGCCAGCAGCGGGCTTCACGAGCAGTACTTC	CASSGLHEQYF
.	TRBD1	TRBV9	TRBJ1-4	TGTGCCAGCAACCTCCAGGGGGCTTCTAATGAAAAACTGTTTTTT	CASNLQGASNEKLFF